The 30 T cell receptor beta chains below come from one sample, sequenced in a study of blood T cell repertoires in COVID-19. Clones were sequenced by immunoSEQ multiplex PCR, and TCRdb holds only the in-frame ones, with some missing. The sample carries about 140,000 clones, approximately 80% recorded once. The sample comprised peripheral blood. The receptors originated from a man in his 60s who had recovered from COVID-19.

This chain uses TRBV28 with TRBJ2-1; D may be TRBD2 (5 bases). The CDR3 contains 12 residues. The germline V gene has CDR1 MDHEN and CDR2 SYDVKM. V was cut by 2 bases and J by 10 bases, with 9 bases left in between. CDR3 nucleotide sequence: TGTGCCAGCAGTTTACGGACTGTGGAGCAGTTCTTC. This encodes CASSLRTVEQFF. The full variable domain, with the rest looked up from reference TRBV28 and TRBJ2-1, is DVKVTQSSRYLVKRTGEKVFLECVQDMDHENMFWYRQDPGLGLRLIYFSYDVKMKEKGDIPEGYSVSREKKERFSLILESASTNQTSMYLCASSLRTVEQFFGPGTRLTVL.

This chain joins TRBV18 and TRBJ1-2; no firm D call. V was shortened by 4 bases and J by 2 bases, with 8 bases between the two germline ends. The CDR3 runs to 13 residues. Germline V CDR1 and CDR2: KGHSH, LQKENI. CDR3 coding DNA: TGTGCCAGCTCACGTCCGTCCAACTATGGCTACACCTTC. Amino acid sequence: CASSRPSNYGYTF.

The J gene is TRBJ2-3, the V gene TRBV4-3, with TRBD2 as a possible D gene (5 bases). Trimming removed 0 bases at V and 5 bases at J, with 21 bases between. The CDR3 runs 18 residues. Germline CDR1 and CDR2: LGHNA and YSLEER. The CDR3 DNA follows: TGCGCCAGCAGCCAAGATGCCGGGAACGTGTACGGGGTAGATACGCAGTATTTT. It specifies CASSQDAGNVYGVDTQYF.

This sequence joins TRBV7-8 and TRBJ2-5; unclear D gene. The length of the CDR3 is 17 residues. Per the germline V gene, CDR1 is SGHVS and CDR2 is FQNEAQ. Trimming pared 5 bases from V and 1 base from J, leaving 20 bases between. The CDR3 is CASSPHLSPSPQETQYF. Written as DNA, the CDR3 is TGTGCCAGCAGCCCTCATCTTTCCCCGAGCCCCCAAGAGACCCAGTACTTC.

The chain recombines TRBV2 with TRBJ2-7; TRBD1 matches 7 bases. The trim removed 4 bases at V and 3 bases at J, leaving 6 bases unmatched. The CDR3 has 14 amino acids. Per the germline V gene, CDR1 is SNHLY and CDR2 is FYNNEI. The CDR3 nucleotides are TGTGCCAGCAGTGTTGGGACAGACGGCTACGAGCAGTACTTC. This gives the protein CASSVGTDGYEQYF.

The V call is TRBV9, the J call TRBJ2-7, with TRBD1 matching over 8 bases. The CDR3 extends over 15 amino acids. The germline CDR1 and CDR2 sequences are SGDLS and YYNGEE. The V segment lost 3 bases and the J segment 5 bases; nucleotides outside the gene matches: 10. In DNA, the CDR3 is TGTGCCAGCAGCGGAACCGGGACAGGCGTCGACGAGCAGTACTTC. This gives the protein CASSGTGTGVDEQYF.

Here the CDR3 reads CASSSDWDQPQHF. The CDR3 DNA follows: TGTGCCAGCAGCTCAGACTGGGATCAGCCCCAGCATTTT. The chain combines TRBV5-4 with TRBJ1-5; D gene uncertain. Trimming pared 3 bases from V and 5 bases from J, leaving 9 bases between. Germline V gives CDR1 SGHNT, CDR2 YYREEE (reference sequence). The CDR3 has 13 residues. The full variable domain, rest sourced from reference TRBV5-4 and TRBJ1-5, is ETGVTQSPTHLIKTRGQQVTLRCSSQSGHNTVSWYQQALGQGPQFIFQYYREEENGRGNFPPRFSGLQFPNYSSELNVNALELDDSALYLCASSSDWDQPQHFGDGTRLSIL.

The rearrangement joins TRBV9 to TRBJ2-3, with TRBD2 matching 9 bases. This CDR3 has 15 residues. Losses at the gene ends were 2 bases for V and 4 bases for J; bases not matched to a gene: 5. Germline V lookup: CDR1 SGDLS, CDR2 YYNGEE. The CDR3 loop reads CASSVSGSIADTQYF. The CDR3 DNA reads as TGTGCCAGCAGCGTTAGCGGGAGCATAGCAGATACGCAGTATTTT.

This clone came up a few times. This chain links TRBV30 with TRBJ1-2, with D possibly matching TRBD1 (6 bases). Germline assignment: CDR1 GTSNPN and CDR2 SVGIG (reference sequence). This CDR3 contains 14 residues. With 3 bases removed from V and 4 bases from J, the gap between germline ends came to 15 bases. The CDR3: CAWRGRGEFYGYTF. The CDR3 bases are TGTGCCTGGAGAGGCAGGGGAGAATTCTATGGCTACACCTTC.

V gene TRBV3-1 (or the pseudogene TRBV3-2) combines with J gene TRBJ1-4; D not resolved. The CDR3 consists of 13 residues. Deletions cut 4 bases from V and 8 bases from J, with 11 bases between. Germline V lookup: CDR1 LGHDT, CDR2 YNNKEL (reference sequence). The CDR3 nucleotides are TGTGCCAGCAGCCGCTGGGAGGGCGAAAAACTGTTTTTT. Translated: CASSRWEGEKLFF.

The V call is TRBV18, the J call TRBJ2-4; D perhaps matches TRBD1 (6 bases). V dropped 3 bases and J dropped 6 bases, with 15 bases sitting between them. This CDR3 has 15 residues. CDR1 and CDR2 from the germline V gene are KGHSH and LQKENI. The CDR3 DNA reads as TGTGCCAGCTCACCCAACCCGTCGGACAGAAACATTCAGTACTTC. Translation: CASSPNPSDRNIQYF.

This clone was detected only once. The chain has TRBV7-6 and TRBJ2-5, with 7 bases fitting TRBD1. The CDR3 spans 16 residues. Germline V gene data show CDR1 as SGHVS and CDR2 as FNYEAQ. V shed 1 base, J shed 4 bases, and the junction held 9 bases outside the gene matches. CDR3 nucleotide sequence: TGTGCCAGCAGCTTAGGAGACAGGGAGCGACGAGAGACCCAGTACTTC. Translating it yields CASSLGDRERRETQYF.

V gene TRBV5-4 combines with J gene TRBJ2-2, with D maybe TRBD2 (6 bases). V was trimmed by 1 base and J by 2 bases, leaving 9 bases between them. Germline loops: CDR1 SGHNT, CDR2 YYREEE (reference sequence). The CDR3 spans 15 residues. Here the CDR3 reads CASSLRDSNTGELFF. Here the CDR3 DNA reads TGTGCCAGCAGCTTGCGGGACTCAAACACCGGGGAGCTGTTTTTT.

The genes are TRBV4-1 and TRBJ2-2; 12 nucleotides match TRBD1. CDR1 and CDR2 (germline): MGHRA, YSYEKL. The CDR3 runs 15 residues. Trimming removed 2 bases from V and 7 bases from J; junction bases left unmatched: 2. CDR3: CASSQRDRGRGELFF. DNA for the CDR3: TGCGCCAGCAGCCAAAGGGACAGGGGGCGCGGGGAGCTGTTTTTT.

This clone was picked up a small number of times. The chain employs TRBV7-9 and TRBJ2-7; 10 nucleotides align to TRBD2. Germline trimming cut 6 bases from V and 7 bases from J; bases unmatched to any gene: 6. The CDR3 totals 13 residues. Germline CDR1 is SEHNR and CDR2 is FQNEAQ (reference sequence). CDR3 bases: TGTGCCAGCAGTATTAGCGGGAGGTCGGAGCAGTACTTC. Residues: CASSISGRSEQYF. Full variable domain (remainder filled in from reference TRBV7-9 and TRBJ2-7): DTGVSQNPRHKITKRGQNVTFRCDPISEHNRLYWYRQTLGQGPEFLTYFQNEAQLEKSRLLSDRFSAERPKGSFSTLEIQRTEQGDSAMYLCASSISGRSEQYFGPGTRLTVT.

Only a few counts were recorded for this clone. This chain connects TRBV28 to TRBJ1-5; D gene uncertain. This CDR3 contains 13 residues. V gave up 3 bases and J gave up 4 bases, with 7 bases separating them. CDR1 MDHEN and CDR2 SYDVKM come from the germline V gene. The CDR3 coding sequence is TGTGCCAGCAGTTTTACTCCGAATCAGCCCCAGCATTTT. Encoded protein: CASSFTPNQPQHF.

V usage is TRBV5-6 and J usage is TRBJ2-2; tentative D call: TRBD2 (7 bases). Germline V gene data show CDR1 as SGHDT and CDR2 as YYEEEE. V was cut by 3 bases and J by 3 bases, with 12 bases left in between. This CDR3 comprises 15 residues. The CDR3 region has the DNA TGTGCCAGCAGCTGGGGCGGGGGCGACACCGGGGAGCTGTTTTTT. It encodes CASSWGGGDTGELFF.

This chain uses TRBV7-9 with TRBJ2-7; weak D call: TRBD2 (6 bases). The CDR3 runs 14 residues. The germline CDR1 and CDR2 sequences are SEHNR and FQNEAQ (reference sequence). Trimming left V 5 bases short and J 6 bases short, with 17 bases between. The CDR3, as DNA: TGTGCCAGCAGCCAGCATGCCGGGAGCGGCGAGCAGTACTTC. Its protein product is CASSQHAGSGEQYF.

The chain joins TRBV4-3 to TRBJ2-1, with a possible D match to TRBD2 (5 bases). Germline V gene lookup returns CDR1 LGHNA and CDR2 YSLEER. This CDR3 has 19 amino acids. Trimming removed 0 bases at V and 2 bases at J, with 20 bases between. CDR3 sequence: CASSQDWAFDSATYNEQFF. As DNA, the CDR3 is TGCGCCAGCAGCCAAGATTGGGCCTTTGATAGCGCCACCTACAATGAGCAGTTCTTC.

This clone appeared a few times. The chain links TRBV18 to TRBJ2-2; 12 nucleotides agree with TRBD2. CDR1 is KGHSH, CDR2 LQKENI, per germline. There are 19 residues in the CDR3. V lost 1 base to trimming and J lost 3 bases; unmatched junction nucleotides: 9. CDR3 region: CASSPRRTSGEVDTGELFF. CDR3 nucleotides: TGTGCCAGCTCACCACGCAGGACTAGCGGGGAAGTTGACACCGGGGAGCTGTTTTTT.

This clone was seen once. This chain links TRBV2 with TRBJ1-3; D remains unclear. Per the germline V gene, CDR1 is SNHLY and CDR2 is FYNNEI. The CDR3 totals 16 residues. V lost 2 bases and J 2 bases, leaving 13 bases between the germline ends. CDR3 DNA: TGTGCCAGCAGTGAACGAAACAATCAAGCTGGAAACACCATATATTTT. Amino acid sequence: CASSERNNQAGNTIYF.

This rearrangement joins TRBV4-3 to TRBJ2-1; D possibly corresponds to TRBD1 (6 bases). Looked up from germline, CDR1 is LGHNA and CDR2 is YSLEER. This CDR3 is built from 16 residues. Trimming stripped 0 bases from V and 7 bases from J, with 16 bases between. The CDR3 sequence is CASSQDEGVEANEQFF. Here the CDR3 DNA reads TGCGCCAGCAGCCAAGATGAGGGGGTGGAGGCAAATGAGCAGTTCTTC.

V and J are TRBV19 and TRBJ2-1; 7 bases fit TRBD2. This CDR3 spans 16 amino acids. Trimming removed 1 base from V and 2 bases from J; junction bases left unmatched: 5. CDR1 is LNHDA and CDR2 is SQIVND in the germline V gene (reference sequence). CDR3 nucleotides: TGTGCCAGTAGTATAGGTCAAGGACTAGCCTACAATGAGCAGTTCTTC. This encodes CASSIGQGLAYNEQFF. Full variable domain (remainder filled in from reference TRBV19 and TRBJ2-1): DGGITQSPKYLFRKEGQNVTLSCEQNLNHDAMYWYRQDPGQGLRLIYYSQIVNDFQKGDIAEGYSVSREKKESFPLTVTSAQKNPTAFYLCASSIGQGLAYNEQFFGPGTRLTVL.

The V gene is TRBV28, the J gene TRBJ1-5; maybe TRBD1 (5 bases). CDR3 length: 16 residues. CDR1 is MDHEN, CDR2 SYDVKM, per germline. Trimming removed 8 bases at V and 4 bases at J, with 21 bases between. Here the CDR3 DNA reads TGTGCCAGCTCCATCTGGGCGCAGGGTGTAAATCAGCCCCAGCATTTT. Translating gives CASSIWAQGVNQPQHF.

J is TRBJ1-2 and V is TRBV12-3 or TRBV12-4; D call uncertain. This CDR3 is 13 amino acids long. V dropped 5 bases and J dropped 4 bases, with 11 bases sitting between them. CDR3 nucleotide sequence: TGTGCCAGCAGTAATGAACGGAGCTATGGCTACACCTTC. This sequence encodes CASSNERSYGYTF.

This clone was observed a handful of times. CDR3 sequence reads: CATSRDFGQDYQPQHF. The CDR3 nucleotides read TGTGCCACCAGCAGAGATTTCGGTCAGGACTATCAGCCCCAGCATTTT. The chain links TRBV15 to TRBJ1-5; the D is unclear. This CDR3 comprises 16 residues. Germline CDR1 LNHNV, CDR2 YYDKDF (reference sequence). Trimming pared 0 bases from V and 5 bases from J, leaving 14 bases between.

This chain links TRBV3-1 (or the pseudogene TRBV3-2) with TRBJ2-2; 7 positions match TRBD1. Germline CDR1 LGHDT, CDR2 YNNKEL (reference sequence). Trimming cost V 8 bases and J 4 bases; bases outside gene matches: 10. There are 15 residues in the CDR3. The CDR3 DNA reads TGTGCCAGCGGAAGACAGGGCCGGAGCACCGGGGAGCTGTTTTTT. This encodes CASGRQGRSTGELFF.

The J gene is TRBJ1-4, the V gene TRBV6-6; 9 nucleotides match TRBD1. V was pared by 2 bases and J by 7 bases, with 8 bases of the junction left unmatched. Germline assignment: CDR1 MNHNY and CDR2 SVGAGI (reference sequence). The CDR3 is 16 residues long. The CDR3 bases are TGTGCCAGCAGTTACCAGACAGGGGGTCAGGGTGAAAAACTGTTTTTT. Residues: CASSYQTGGQGEKLFF.

This clone was detected once. J is TRBJ1-2 and V is TRBV10-1, with 11 bases aligning to TRBD1. After removal of 5 bases from V and 3 bases from J, the junction contained 2 bases not matched to a gene. The CDR3 is made up of 14 amino acids. Germline V gene data show CDR1 as WNHNN and CDR2 as SYGVQD (reference sequence). The CDR3 spells CASSWTGGDYGYTF. The CDR3 nucleotides read TGCGCCAGCAGTTGGACAGGGGGCGACTATGGCTACACCTTC.

This chain uses TRBV24-1 with TRBJ2-1; D may be TRBD2 (5 bases). The CDR3 runs to 15 residues. V gave up 7 bases and J gave up 1 base, with 13 bases separating them. Germline assignment: CDR1 KGHDR and CDR2 SFDVKD. The CDR3 nucleotides are TGTGCCACCAGCAATCTTCGGGAATCCTACAATGAGCAGTTCTTC. This translates into CATSNLRESYNEQFF.